These 17 T cell receptor beta chains were all obtained from the same sample, sequenced in a study of neurological immune-mediated disorders. TCRdb re-derived calls from the 5' RACE reads in MiXCR, one entry per CDR3 protein. The sample includes over 60,000 distinct CDR3 sequences, approximately 5% of them seen just once. Sequencing was carried out using PBMCs. These receptors were collected from a woman aged 25 to 39 with multiple sclerosis.

This clonotype was recorded at least ten times. This chain joins TRBV7-8 and TRBJ1-3; 7 bases line up with TRBD1. CDR3 length equals 15 residues. Germline assignment: CDR1 SGHVS and CDR2 FQNEAQ. The ends lost 1 base at V and 4 bases at J; junction bases unmatched: 4. DNA of the CDR3: TGTGCCAGCAGCTTAGTCCCGGGACAGGGAAACACCATATATTTT. Translation gives CASSLVPGQGNTIYF.

Only a few counts were recorded for this clonotype. J is TRBJ1-1 and V is TRBV5-1; D not certain. Trimming stripped 0 bases from V and 5 bases from J, with 5 bases between. The germline gives CDR1 SGHRS, CDR2 YFSETQ. The CDR3 covers 12 residues. The CDR3 loop reads CASSLDGTEAFF. In DNA form, the CDR3 reads TGCGCCAGCAGCTTGGATGGGACTGAAGCTTTCTTT.

This clonotype was picked up a small number of times. This chain joins TRBV7-8 and TRBJ1-1, with unresolved D. This CDR3 is built from 15 residues. Germline values: CDR1 SGHVS, CDR2 FQNEAQ. V lost 2 bases and J 6 bases, leaving 16 bases between the germline ends. CDR3 sequence: CASSLPSVGSSEAFF. The DNA of the CDR3 is TGTGCCAGCAGCTTACCATCTGTGGGGTCGTCTGAAGCTTTCTTT. The variable domain in full, with the rest retrieved from reference TRBV7-8 and TRBJ1-1, is GAGVSQSPRYKVAKRGQDVALRCDPISGHVSLFWYQQALGQGPEFLTYFQNEAQLDKSGLPSDRFFAERPEGSVSTLKIQRTQQEDSAVYLCASSLPSVGSSEAFFGQGTRLTVV.

This clonotype was seen ten or more times. This chain uses TRBV5-1 with TRBJ1-4, with 8 nucleotides matching TRBD1. J was trimmed by 7 bases and V by 4 bases; bases with no gene match: 9. Looked up from germline, CDR1 is SGHRS and CDR2 is YFSETQ. This CDR3 comprises 15 residues. The CDR3 is CASSPLEGTGEKLFF. The CDR3 coding sequence is TGCGCCAGCAGCCCGTTGGAGGGGACAGGTGAAAAACTGTTTTTT.

Many counts were recorded for this clonotype. V usage is TRBV5-1 and J usage is TRBJ2-4, with 7 positions matching TRBD1. The CDR3 extends over 15 amino acids. CDR1 and CDR2 from the germline V gene are SGHRS and YFSETQ. Trimming took 4 bases from V and 4 from J; bases not matched to a gene: 8. CDR3 sequence reads: CASSRETGTKNIQYF. The DNA for the CDR3 is TGCGCCAGCAGCAGGGAGACAGGGACGAAAAACATTCAGTACTTC.

This clonotype was observed many times. V gene TRBV12-3 or TRBV12-4 combines with J gene TRBJ2-3; tentative D call: TRBD2 (6 bases). The CDR3 sequence is 13 residues long. The CDR3 loop reads CACGGASTDTQYF. CDR3 DNA: TGTGCGTGCGGCGGGGCTAGCACAGATACGCAGTATTTT.

This clonotype was counted only a few times. The chain employs TRBV7-2 and TRBJ1-5, with D unresolved. Germline V gives CDR1 SGHTA, CDR2 FQGNSA. Trimming stripped 2 bases from V and 6 bases from J, with 11 bases between. CDR3 length equals 14 residues. CDR3 DNA sequence: TGTGCCAGCAGCTTATGGGTACGGAGTCAGCCCCAGCATTTT. As protein: CASSLWVRSQPQHF.

This clonotype was recorded at least ten times. The rearrangement uses TRBV7-6 and TRBJ1-5, with 11 bases aligning to TRBD1. Germline CDR1 reads SGHVS; CDR2 reads FNYEAQ. The CDR3 extends over 14 amino acids. The V gene end was trimmed by 4 bases and the J gene end by 9 bases; junction bases not matched to a gene: 5. CDR3 sequence reads: CASSSGTGGGPQHF. For the CDR3, the DNA is TGTGCCAGCAGCTCCGGGACAGGGGGTGGGCCCCAGCATTTT.

Turning to this clonotype: A much larger clone differs from this one at a single base, so this may be a read error. The rearrangement uses TRBV20-1 and TRBJ2-1, with TRBD2 matching 8 bases. CDR3 length: 14 residues. Unmatched junction bases numbered 9, after V lost 6 bases and J lost 5 bases. Germline V gene sequence: CDR1 DFQATT, CDR2 SNEGSKA (reference sequence). The CDR3 reads CSALHGTSDNEQFF. The DNA for the CDR3 is TGCAGTGCCTTACACGGGACTAGTGACAATGAGCAGTTCTTC.

The sample holds many counts of this clonotype. The CDR3 nucleotides read TGCAGTGCTCTCCTGGCAGGGGCCAATGAGCAGTTCTTC. It specifies CSALLAGANEQFF. The chain joins TRBV20-1 to TRBJ2-1, with a tentative D call TRBD1 (6 bases). The length of the CDR3 is 13 residues. CDR1 and CDR2 from the germline V gene are DFQATT and SNEGSKA (reference sequence). Deletions cut 5 bases from V and 6 bases from J, with 14 bases between.

This clonotype was picked up a small number of times. The chain is built from TRBV5-5 and TRBJ1-1, with D maybe TRBD1 (5 bases). CDR3 length: 15 residues. The V gene's germline CDR1 is SGHKS and CDR2 YYEKEE (reference sequence). V lost 2 bases and J lost 5, with 16 bases in between. The CDR3 nucleotides read TGTGCCAGCAGCTTCACCGGGCAGGGTCAGACTGAAGCTTTCTTT. This translates into CASSFTGQGQTEAFF.

This clonotype was picked up many times. The chain carries TRBV24-1 and TRBJ2-5, with 8 positions matching TRBD1. The CDR3 length is 18 residues. V lost 4 bases to trimming and J lost 2 bases; unmatched junction nucleotides: 14. Germline-derived CDR1 and CDR2 are KGHDR and SFDVKD. In DNA form, the CDR3 reads TGTGCCACCAGTGACCCTCGCGGGCGGACAGGGCGGCAAGAGACCCAGTACTTC. This translates into CATSDPRGRTGRQETQYF.

This clonotype was found a few times. The chain carries TRBV20-1 and TRBJ2-3; D is undetermined. The germline V and J ends were trimmed by 0 bases and 4 bases, with 8 bases remaining between them. The CDR3 is made up of 13 amino acids. Germline CDR1 DFQATT, CDR2 SNEGSKA (reference sequence). CDR3 bases: TGCAGTGCTAGAGATCCCATCTCAGATACGCAGTATTTT. Encoded protein: CSARDPISDTQYF.

This clonotype was found many times. The CDR3 loop is CASSRDVGGRETQYF. CDR3 nucleotide sequence: TGTGCCAGCAGCCGAGACGTCGGGGGCCGGGAGACCCAGTACTTC. The chain joins TRBV6-6 to TRBJ2-5, with D perhaps assigned TRBD1 or TRBD2 (6 bases each). Germline V lookup: CDR1 MNHNY, CDR2 SVGAGI (reference sequence). The germline V and J ends were trimmed by 6 bases and 5 bases, with 19 bases remaining between them. The CDR3 contains 15 residues.

This clonotype was picked up many times. The rearrangement joins TRBV5-1 to TRBJ1-4; TRBD1 matches at 8 bases. This CDR3 spans 16 amino acids. Germline CDR1 is SGHRS and CDR2 is YFSETQ. V lost 0 bases and J lost 3; bases outside the gene matches: 4. The CDR3 bases are TGCGCCAGCAGCTTGGATCCGGGACAGGCTAATGAAAAACTGTTTTTT. Its translation: CASSLDPGQANEKLFF.

This clonotype was detected a few times. V usage is TRBV24-1 and J usage is TRBJ2-7, with 8 bases aligning to TRBD1. The CDR3 loop spans 14 amino acids. V trimming: 5 bases; J trimming: 2 bases; junction bases outside the gene matches: 4. Germline V gives CDR1 KGHDR, CDR2 SFDVKD. The CDR3 here is CATSAGTGPYEQYF. DNA for the CDR3: TGTGCCACCAGTGCCGGGACAGGTCCCTACGAGCAGTACTTC.

This clonotype was detected many times. The chain uses TRBV5-1 and TRBJ2-6; D gene ambiguous. With 4 bases removed from V and 1 base from J, the gap between germline ends came to 6 bases. There are 14 residues in the CDR3. Germline lookup yields CDR1 SGHRS and CDR2 YFSETQ. CDR3 sequence: CASSTQSGANVLTF. The CDR3 nucleotides read TGCGCCAGCAGCACGCAATCTGGGGCCAACGTCCTGACTTTC.